This TCR beta chain was captured in a study of cytomegalovirus exposure and HLA in healthy donors. Turning to the study itself: Assignment to the Caucasian-associated ancestry cluster applied to over 70% of the 350 to 500 genotyped donors. Overall study findings and caveats: A cluster of highly shared sequence variants was likely a sequencing artifact.

V dropped 5 bases and J dropped 3; count of bases not matched to a gene: 8. This CDR3 has 16 residues. Germline V gene lookup returns CDR1 SGHAT and CDR2 FQNNGV. About this clone: Its target is not known.

This PCR relied on a set of 60 Vbeta primers and 13 Jbeta primers. Some clones are missing from TCRdb's copy, which holds only in-frame ones; the method was immunoSEQ multiplex PCR. This sample's clone table lists roughly 80,000 clones. The TCR was taken from a woman in her twenties or thirties in good health and CMV-seronegative. Specimen: PBMCs. The chain links TRBV11-2 to TRBJ2-7; 12 nucleotides agree with TRBD2. This CDR3 is CASSTPSTSGGYEQYF. The DNA for the CDR3 is TGTGCCAGCAGCACACCATCGACTAGCGGGGGCTACGAGCAGTACTTC.